Sequencing of this TCR beta chain was carried out in a study of blood T cell repertoires in COVID-19. On the study more broadly: COVID-19 samples, acute and convalescent, were from the United States, Italy and Spain. PBMCs, B-cell-depleted T cells, or T cells provided the cDNA or gDNA that made up the material.

This clone was detected only a few times. Researchers sorted participants into cohorts using their self-reported clinical history. Study processing details: The authors estimated nucleated cell counts from reference gene primer amplification. Only in-frame clones appear in the TCRdb table, and some are missing; sequencing was by immunoSEQ multiplex PCR. V, J and clone size reflect that table, while D and trimming were determined from the DNA. The profile shows approximately 190,000 clones, approximately 79% of them singletons. The length of the CDR3 is 14 residues. In germline, CDR1 is SGHRS, CDR2 YFSETQ. Trimming took 7 bases from V and 6 from J, leaving 16 bases between them.

The sequencing sample was made of PBMCs or T cells enriched from blood (not recorded which). This chain uses TRBV5-1 with TRBJ2-2; TRBD2 is a possible D gene (6 bases). This receptor was obtained from a woman aged 60-75 years with acute COVID-19. This CDR3 reads CASAGHWRAGELFF. The DNA for the CDR3 is TGCGCCAGCGCGGGGCATTGGCGCGCCGGGGAGCTGTTTTTT. Supplemented by reference TRBV5-1 and TRBJ2-2, the full variable domain reads KAGVTQTPRYLIKTRGQQVTLSCSPISGHRSVSWYQQTPGQGLQFLFEYFSETQRNKGNFPGRFSGRQFSNSRSEMNVSTLELGDSALYLCASAGHWRAGELFFGEGSRLTVL.